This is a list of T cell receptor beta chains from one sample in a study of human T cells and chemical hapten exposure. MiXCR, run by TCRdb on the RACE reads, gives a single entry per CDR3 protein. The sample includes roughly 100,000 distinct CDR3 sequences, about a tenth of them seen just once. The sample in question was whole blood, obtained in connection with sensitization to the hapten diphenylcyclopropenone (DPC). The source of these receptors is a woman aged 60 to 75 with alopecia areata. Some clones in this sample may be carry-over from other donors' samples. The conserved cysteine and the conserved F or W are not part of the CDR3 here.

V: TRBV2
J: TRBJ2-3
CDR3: ASSEAGGHADTQY

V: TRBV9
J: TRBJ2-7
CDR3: ASSVESPVHTFSCEQY

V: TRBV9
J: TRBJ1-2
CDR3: ASSVGQGTSQVHGYT

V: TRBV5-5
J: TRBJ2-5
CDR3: ASSFLAEPGTQY

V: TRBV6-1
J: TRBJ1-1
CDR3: ASGSGPRMGPNTEAF

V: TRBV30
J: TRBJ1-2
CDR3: AWSPPGENYGYT

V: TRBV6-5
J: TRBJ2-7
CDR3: ASSPSGGPSYEQY

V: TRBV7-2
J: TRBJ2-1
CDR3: ASSADGGAHNEQF

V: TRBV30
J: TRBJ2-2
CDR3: AWSVDSITGELF

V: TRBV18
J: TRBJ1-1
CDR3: ASSPIVRVLENTEAF

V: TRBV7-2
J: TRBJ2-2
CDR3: ASSLSGQGTGELF

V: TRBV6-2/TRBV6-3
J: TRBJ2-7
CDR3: ASRMGPYEQY

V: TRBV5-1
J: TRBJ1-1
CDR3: ASSPTGPWDTEAF

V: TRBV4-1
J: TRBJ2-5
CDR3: ASSHPDRYQETQY

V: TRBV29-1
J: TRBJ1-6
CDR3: SVEDPRGRVWSPLH

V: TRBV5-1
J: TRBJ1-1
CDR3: ASSSADNTEAF

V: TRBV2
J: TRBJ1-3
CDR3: ASRGTSAPGNTIY

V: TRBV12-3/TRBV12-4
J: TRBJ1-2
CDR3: ASSDRAYGYT

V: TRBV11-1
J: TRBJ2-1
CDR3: ASSSLGGEEF

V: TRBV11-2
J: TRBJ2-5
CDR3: ASSNSLGLAEETQY

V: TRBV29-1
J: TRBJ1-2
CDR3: SVVDGSPYGYT

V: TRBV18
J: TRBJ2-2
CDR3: ASSHNRGTGELF

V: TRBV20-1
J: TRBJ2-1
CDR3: SAVGAGVVNEQF

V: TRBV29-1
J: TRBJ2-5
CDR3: SGETSGETQY

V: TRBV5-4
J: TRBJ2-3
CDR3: ASSLEGGDTQY

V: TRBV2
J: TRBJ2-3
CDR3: ASSEGALAGSTDTQY

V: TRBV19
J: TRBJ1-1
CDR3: ATTLRQGRGTEAF

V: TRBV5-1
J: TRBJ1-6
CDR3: ASSAQESPLH

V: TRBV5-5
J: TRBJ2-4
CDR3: ASSSLEGGDKY

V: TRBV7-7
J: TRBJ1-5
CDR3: ASSPVGRMPGLQPQH

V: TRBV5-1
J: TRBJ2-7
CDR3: ASSPEQARVSYEQY

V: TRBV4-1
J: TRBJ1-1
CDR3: ASSQRPAGKSPEAF

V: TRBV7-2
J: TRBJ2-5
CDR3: ASSLWLGESQY

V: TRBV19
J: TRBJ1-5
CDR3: ASSISVEGIGNQPQH

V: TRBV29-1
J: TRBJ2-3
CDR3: SVVYRGERDTQY

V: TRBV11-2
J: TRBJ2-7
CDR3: ASSSFRGLAPYEQY

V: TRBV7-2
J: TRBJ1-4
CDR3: ASSSQAGVNEKLF

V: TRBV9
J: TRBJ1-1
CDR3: ASSVDQNTEAF

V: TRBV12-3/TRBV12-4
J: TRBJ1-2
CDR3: ASSMGGANYGYT

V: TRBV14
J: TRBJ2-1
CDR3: ASSSYWGNEQF

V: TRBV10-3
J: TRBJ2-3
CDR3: AISEGQGTTDTQY

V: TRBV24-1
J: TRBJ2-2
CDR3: ATSEPPGSMNTGELF

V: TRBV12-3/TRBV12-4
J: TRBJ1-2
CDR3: ASRHSGPDYGYT

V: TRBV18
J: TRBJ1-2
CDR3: ASSPGRTGAHGYT

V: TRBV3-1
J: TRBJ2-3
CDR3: ASSPQGLDTDTQY

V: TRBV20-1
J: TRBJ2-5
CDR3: SARPAGRETQY